The entry below gives a single T cell receptor beta chain sequence along with its context. The clone's antigen remains unknown. CDR3 length: 14 amino acids, cysteine to phenylalanine. Only the protein sequence is given. According to the germline V gene, CDR1 reads SQVTM and CDR2 reads ANQGSEA. Sequencing was performed on donors who were patients with carbamazepine-induced Stevens-Johnson syndrome or toxic epidermal necrolysis (CBZ-SJS/TEN). To look for drug-specific clonotypes, next-generation sequencing was used to profile the T cell receptor repertoires of patients with drug-induced severe cutaneous adverse reactions. The RNA was isolated from either blister cells of skin lesions or peripheral blood mononuclear cells. For both bulk and single-cell sequencing, libraries were prepared with the iRepertoire multiplex PCR system and TCR subtype-specific primers. Multiplex PCR with primers targeting V, D and J gene regions was used to generate bulk TCR beta libraries. Approximately 100-550 ng of RNA per sample was used as input for bulk TCR library preparation. An Illumina MiSeq was used to sequence the bulk TCR beta amplicons. Turning to the authors' computational methods: Sample misassignments and low-quality sequencing reads were removed through quality control steps. The amino acids lying between the V-gene Y[YFLI]C motif and the J-segment [FW]GXGT motif were defined as CDR3. The IMGT database was followed for TRBV and TRBJ gene assignments and CDR3 clonotypes. TRBV expression in each sample was normalized to the mean of the same gene in PBMC from 35 to 50 healthy donors. With the reads reprocessed by TCRdb, a single entry stands for each CDR3 protein sequence and no DNA is reported. The V and J calls shown here were made by TCRdb, not taken from the authors' results. This sample's listing comprises 9,900 or so distinct CDR3 sequences. Of the sample, roughly a fifth is held by the ten largest clones.

The data were taken from a study of T cells in severe cutaneous drug reactions (dated by TCRdb to the late 2010s). Some background on the complete study: Recruitment took place between the early 2010s and the late 2010s, drawing patients from Taiwan, Thailand and a European registry network. The study paired bulk TCR sequencing with single-cell sequencing, quantitative PCR validation, functional assays and transgenic mouse experiments. Biological samples, such as blister fluids/cells and PBMC, were collected from patients during the acute or recovery stage. Enrollment was limited to patients whose SJS/TEN or DRESS diagnosis was probable or definite according to RegiSCAR criteria. Libraries were prepared using iRepertoire multiplex PCR, and a comparison was cited by the authors in which similar capture of abundant clonotypes was shown across iRepertoire and 5' RACE methods with or without UMI. Assignment of the culprit drug relied on both the Naranjo algorithm and the ALDEN drug causality algorithm. Paper-wide results and their limitations: Whether the public TCR generalizes to SJS/TEN caused by other drugs was noted by the authors as still needing further study. A public TCRbeta CDR3, present at a mean of roughly 13% in all seven CBZ-SJS/TEN blister samples, was undetectable or scarce in PBMC from tolerant controls and healthy donors. A strong increase in TRBV12-4 usage was observed in CBZ-SJS/TEN patients, with averages of about 32% in blister cells and 4.5% to 5% in PBMC.

This sequence originates from a human donor with Stevens-Johnson syndrome, a severe cutaneous drug reaction. The chain uses TRBV29-1 and TRBJ2-7; TCRdb's D call of TRBD1 is untestable without DNA. The sample taken for sequencing was cells from a skin blister. What this sample's cell subset or site label stands for: unsorted cells from skin lesion blisters. The CDR3 has the sequence CSVWGQGRTAEQYF.